This is a list of T cell receptor beta chains from one sample in a study of cytomegalovirus exposure and HLA in healthy donors. Using immunoSEQ multiplex PCR, the repertoire was profiled, and TCRdb retains in-frame clones only, with some absent. Of 74,000 or so clones in the sample, 65% to 70% were seen once. The sequencing sample was made of PBMCs. These receptors all come from a woman in her twenties or thirties in good health and CMV-seronegative. Both conserved end residues are part of each CDR3. A D gene is named only where the DNA matches it firmly. Clone size, where shown, is once, few, many, or a class for clones that have expanded.

cdr3_nt: TGTGTCAGTTCGCGGGCTGGGGACTCTGGAAACACCATATATTTT
cdr3_aa: CVSSRAGDSGNTIYF
v_call: TRBV5-5
d_call: NA
j_call: TRBJ1-3
clone_size: NA

cdr3_nt: TGTGCCAGCAGCTTACGAGGGGGCAGGCTGAACACTGAAGCTTTCTTT
cdr3_aa: CASSLRGGRLNTEAFF
v_call: TRBV11-1
d_call: TRBD1
j_call: TRBJ1-1
clone_size: NA

cdr3_nt: TGTGCCAGCAGCCAAGACCGGCGGGGTGGCACCGGGGAGCTGTTTTTT
cdr3_aa: CASSQDRRGGTGELFF
v_call: TRBV4-1
d_call: NA
j_call: TRBJ2-2
clone_size: NA

cdr3_nt: TGTGCCAGTAGTATAGTTGCCGGGACAGGGGCCTACGAGCAGTACTTC
cdr3_aa: CASSIVAGTGAYEQYF
v_call: TRBV19
d_call: TRBD1
j_call: TRBJ2-7
clone_size: NA

cdr3_nt: TGTGCCAGCAGCTTGGCGGCGCGGGTGAGCACAGATACGCAGTATTTT
cdr3_aa: CASSLAARVSTDTQYF
v_call: TRBV7-9
d_call: NA
j_call: TRBJ2-3
clone_size: NA

cdr3_nt: TGTGCCAGAACTGAACAGCGTCGGGAGGAGACCCAGTACTTC
cdr3_aa: CARTEQRREETQYF
v_call: TRBV2
d_call: NA
j_call: TRBJ2-5
clone_size: NA

cdr3_nt: TGTGCCAGCAGTGAACGGGACAGGGGTGTAGGGAACACTGAAGCTTTCTTT
cdr3_aa: CASSERDRGVGNTEAFF
v_call: TRBV6-1
d_call: TRBD1
j_call: TRBJ1-1
clone_size: few

cdr3_nt: TGTGCCAGCAGTGACTTCGGAGGCGCCGAGCAGTACTTC
cdr3_aa: CASSDFGGAEQYF
v_call: TRBV25-1
d_call: NA
j_call: TRBJ2-7
clone_size: NA

cdr3_nt: TGTGCCAGCTCACTACACCCGAACACTGAAGCTTTCTTT
cdr3_aa: CASSLHPNTEAFF
v_call: TRBV18
d_call: NA
j_call: TRBJ1-1
clone_size: NA

cdr3_nt: TGTGCCAGCTCCTCGTCCAGAAACAATCAGCCCCAGCATTTT
cdr3_aa: CASSSSRNNQPQHF
v_call: TRBV6-5
d_call: NA
j_call: TRBJ1-5
clone_size: NA

cdr3_nt: TGTGCCAGCAGTTCAGGGACAACTAATGAAAAACTGTTTTTT
cdr3_aa: CASSSGTTNEKLFF
v_call: TRBV28
d_call: NA
j_call: TRBJ1-4
clone_size: NA

cdr3_nt: TGTGCCTGGAGTCGGGGGGCCGGGGAGCTGTTTTTT
cdr3_aa: CAWSRGAGELFF
v_call: TRBV30
d_call: TRBD2
j_call: TRBJ2-2
clone_size: NA

cdr3_nt: TGCAGCGGTCCAATCGGGTTTGTGTTTCGGGCTAGCGACGAGCAGTACTTC
cdr3_aa: CSGPIGFVFRASDEQYF
v_call: TRBV29-1
d_call: NA
j_call: TRBJ2-7
clone_size: NA

cdr3_nt: TGTGCCAGCAGCTTGGTAGGGGTTAGTAACTATGGCTACACCTTC
cdr3_aa: CASSLVGVSNYGYTF
v_call: TRBV5-6
d_call: NA
j_call: TRBJ1-2
clone_size: few

cdr3_nt: TGCGCCAGCAGCTTTTACGGCGGGTCCTCTGGGGCCAACGTCCTGACTTTC
cdr3_aa: CASSFYGGSSGANVLTF
v_call: TRBV5-1
d_call: NA
j_call: TRBJ2-6
clone_size: NA